The 25 T cell receptor beta chains given below trace back to one sample, sequenced in a study of beta chain features in type 1 diabetes. Overall study findings and caveats: When Type 1 diabetes patients were examined, their TCRB CDR3s proved moderately but significantly shorter in all four CD4+ subsets.

For these TCRs, the target antigens are not known. The isolated RNA, all of it, was reverse transcribed, so expressed TCRB transcripts were what got sequenced. Here immunoSEQ multiplex PCR was the method, and the copy in TCRdb shows in-frame clones only, minus some. Of roughly 730,000 clones detected, roughly 12% appear once; the ten largest clones hold about 0.02%. Material for sequencing was naive CD4+ T cells from blood. The source of these receptors is a man aged 18 to 30 with type 1 diabetes.

The J gene is TRBJ2-7, the V gene TRBV27; TRBD1 might be the D (6 bases). The V gene lost 1 base and the J gene lost 11 bases, with 18 bases spanning the gap. Germline V CDR1 and CDR2: MNHEY, SMNVEV (reference sequence). The CDR3 spans 14 residues. DNA of the CDR3: TGTGCCAGCAGTTTATGGTCAAGGGGGTGCGCGGAGTACTTC. Amino acids: CASSLWSRGCAEYF.

The V call is TRBV30, the J call TRBJ1-1; D gene uncertain. Germline V lookup: CDR1 GTSNPN, CDR2 SVGIG (reference sequence). V lost 0 bases and J 5 bases, leaving 10 bases between the germline ends. The length of the CDR3 is 13 residues. The CDR3 DNA follows: TGTGCCTGGAGTGTAGCCAGAGGGACTGAAGCTTTCTTT. It codes for CAWSVARGTEAFF. Together with reference TRBV30 and TRBJ1-1, the CDR3 gives the full variable domain: SQTIHQWPATLVQPVGSPLSLECTVEGTSNPNLYWYRQAAGRGLQLLFYSVGIGQISSEVPQNLSASRPQDRQFILSSKKLLLSDSGFYLCAWSVARGTEAFFGQGTRLTVV.

The chain links TRBV30 to TRBJ2-7; 12 bases line up with TRBD2. This CDR3 contains 16 residues. Germline trimming cut 2 bases from V and 1 base from J; bases unmatched to any gene: 6. The germline V gene encodes CDR1 GTSNPN and CDR2 SVGIG (reference sequence). CDR3 protein: CAWSLASGGVSYEQYF. The CDR3 DNA reads as TGTGCCTGGAGTTTGGCTAGCGGGGGGGTTTCCTACGAGCAGTACTTC.

Only a few counts were recorded for this clone. CDR3 in amino acids: CASSPSGGQETQYF. In nucleotides, the CDR3 is TGTGCCAGCAGTCCGTCAGGCGGCCAAGAGACCCAGTACTTC. The genes are TRBV7-2 and TRBJ2-5, with unresolved D. Germline V gene sequence: CDR1 SGHTA, CDR2 FQGNSA. Trimming shortened V by 6 bases and J by 1 base, and 12 bases separated the two germline ends. This CDR3 is built from 14 residues. Based on the CDR3 plus reference TRBV7-2 and TRBJ2-5, the full variable domain is GAGVSQSPSNKVTEKGKDVELRCDPISGHTALYWYRQSLGQGLEFLIYFQGNSAPDKSGLPSDRFSAERTGGSVSTLTIQRTQQEDSAVYLCASSPSGGQETQYFGPGTRLLVL.

The chain has TRBV4-1 and TRBJ2-3; D gene ambiguous. Germline loops: CDR1 MGHRA, CDR2 YSYEKL. Between the trimmed V and J ends, which lost 1 base and 4 bases, there was a span of 9 bases. CDR3 length equals 14 residues. The CDR3 here is CASSQVGLADTQYF. The CDR3 nucleotides are TGCGCCAGCAGCCAAGTTGGCTTGGCAGATACGCAGTATTTT.

This clone came up a few times. The chain joins TRBV30 to TRBJ2-7, with 9 bases lining up with TRBD1. CDR1 and CDR2 (germline): GTSNPN, SVGIG (reference sequence). The junction had 7 bases not matched to a gene; V was cut back by 4 bases and J by 3 bases. There are 14 residues in the CDR3. Written as DNA, the CDR3 is TGTGCCTGGAAAAATCGGGACAGGGACTACGAGCAGTACTTC. Its translation is CAWKNRDRDYEQYF.

The V gene is TRBV2, the J gene TRBJ1-1; D gene unclear. The V gene lost 8 bases and the J gene lost 0 bases, with 7 bases spanning the gap. This CDR3 region has 12 residues. Germline V lookup: CDR1 SNHLY, CDR2 FYNNEI. The CDR3 sequence is CASRPLNTEAFF. In DNA form, the CDR3 reads TGTGCCAGCCGACCGTTGAACACTGAAGCTTTCTTT.

The gene calls are TRBV13 and TRBJ1-1; no clear D gene. This CDR3 is 13 amino acids long. Germline lookup yields CDR1 PRHDT and CDR2 FYEKMQ (reference sequence). V lost 5 bases and J 1 base, leaving 8 bases between the germline ends. Written as DNA, the CDR3 is TGTGCCAGCAGCCCCCGGGCGAACACTGAAGCTTTCTTT. Translated: CASSPRANTEAFF.

This clone was detected only a few times. The J gene is TRBJ2-5, the V gene TRBV20-1, with 9 bases fitting TRBD1. This CDR3 has 11 residues. Germline-derived CDR1 and CDR2 are DFQATT and SNEGSKA (reference sequence). Trimming took 7 bases from V and 5 from J; bases not matched to a gene: 2. The CDR3 DNA reads as TGCAGTGGGGACAGGGCGGAGACCCAGTACTTC. It translates to CSGDRAETQYF.

The V and J genes are TRBV11-2 and TRBJ2-5, with D unclear. Deletions cut 1 base from V and 5 bases from J, with 8 bases between. The CDR3 runs 13 residues. Looked up from germline, CDR1 is SGHAT and CDR2 is FQNNGV. The CDR3 loop is CASSLVARETQYF. DNA of the CDR3: TGTGCCAGCAGCTTAGTGGCAAGGGAGACCCAGTACTTC.

V is TRBV18 and J is TRBJ2-7, with D possibly TRBD2 on 6 matching bases. Per germline, CDR1 KGHSH and CDR2 LQKENI. V lost 2 bases to trimming and J lost 5 bases, with 10 bases between them. The CDR3 loop spans 13 amino acids. The CDR3 is CASSPGEANEQYF. The CDR3, as DNA: TGTGCCAGCTCACCAGGGGAGGCCAACGAGCAGTACTTC.

This clone has only a few counts. V is TRBV23-1 and J is TRBJ2-5; no definite D call. TRBV23-1 is recorded as an ORF, its role being uncertain. With 3 bases removed from V and 7 bases from J, the gap between germline ends came to 18 bases. The CDR3 has 15 residues. The CDR3 loop is CASSHLDLFSGTQYF. CDR3 nucleotide sequence: TGCGCCAGCAGTCATTTGGACCTCTTTTCTGGGACCCAGTACTTC.

This chain links TRBV30 with TRBJ1-1; D is perhaps TRBD1 (6 bases). Germline V CDR1 and CDR2: GTSNPN, SVGIG (reference sequence). V lost 3 bases and J lost 5, with 19 bases in between. The CDR3 has 15 amino acids. This chain's CDR3 is CAWSQDLPGETEAFF. In nucleotides, the CDR3 is TGTGCCTGGAGCCAGGACTTGCCAGGGGAAACTGAAGCTTTCTTT.

This clone has more than one count but fewer than ten. The V gene is TRBV10-2, the J gene TRBJ2-7, with a possible D match to TRBD2 (5 bases). The CDR3 is made up of 12 amino acids. The ends were cut back, 6 bases at V and 4 bases at J, with 10 bases in the middle. Germline lookup yields CDR1 WSHSY and CDR2 SAAADI. The CDR3 loop is CASSEGRYEQYF. As DNA, the CDR3 is TGCGCCAGCAGCGAGGGCCGTTACGAGCAGTACTTC.

This chain links TRBV14 with TRBJ2-1; D could derive from TRBD1 or TRBD2 (5 bases each). The CDR3 sequence is 17 residues long. CDR1 is SGHDN and CDR2 is FVKESK in the germline V gene. Trimming shortened V by 5 bases and J by 2 bases, and 19 bases separated the two germline ends. DNA for the CDR3: TGTGCCAGCAGCACATCCCGGGGCGGGTTTACCTACAATGAGCAGTTCTTC. This gives the protein CASSTSRGGFTYNEQFF.

This chain links TRBV29-1 with TRBJ1-1; D not certain. This CDR3 spans 12 amino acids. Looked up from germline, CDR1 is SQVTM and CDR2 is ANQGSEA. CDR3 sequence: CSSEGVNTEAFF. DNA of the CDR3: TGCTCCTCGGAGGGTGTGAACACTGAAGCTTTCTTT.

The rearrangement uses TRBV7-2 and TRBJ2-5; the match to TRBD2 covers 13 bases. CDR3 length: 17 residues. Losses at the gene ends were 5 bases for V and 3 bases for J; bases not matched to a gene: 9. CDR1 SGHTA and CDR2 FQGNSA come from the germline V gene. The CDR3 spells CASSPRWTSGGEETQYF. The CDR3 nucleotides are TGTGCCAGCAGCCCACGTTGGACTAGCGGGGGCGAAGAGACCCAGTACTTC.

The V and J genes are TRBV5-6 and TRBJ1-1; tentatively, D is TRBD1 (6 bases). V was clipped by 0 bases and J by 1 base, with 7 bases between them. The CDR3 extends over 14 amino acids. Germline CDR1 reads SGHDT; CDR2 reads YYEEEE. CDR3 nucleotide sequence: TGTGCCAGCAGCTTGGTGGACAGGAACACTGAAGCTTTCTTT. This codes for CASSLVDRNTEAFF.

V is TRBV7-9 and J is TRBJ1-6, with 11 bases lining up with TRBD1. Trimming at V came to 5 bases and at J to 10 bases, leaving 10 bases not matched to a gene. CDR1 is SEHNR, CDR2 FQNEAQ, per germline (reference sequence). The CDR3 extends over 16 amino acids. DNA for the CDR3: TGTGCCAGCAGCCGACCCGGGACAGGGGGTGGGTCACCCCTCCACTTT. Amino acids: CASSRPGTGGGSPLHF.

This clone occurred a few times. The chain carries TRBV7-8 and TRBJ2-1, with D possibly being TRBD1 or TRBD2 (7 bases each). The CDR3 runs to 15 residues. V gave up 7 bases and J gave up 7 bases, with 20 bases separating them. Germline V gives CDR1 SGHVS, CDR2 FQNEAQ. This CDR3 reads CASTSQGGPGNEQFF. The CDR3 DNA is TGTGCCAGCACCTCCCAGGGGGGGCCAGGGAATGAGCAGTTCTTC. The full variable domain, rest sourced from reference TRBV7-8 and TRBJ2-1, is GAGVSQSPRYKVAKRGQDVALRCDPISGHVSLFWYQQALGQGPEFLTYFQNEAQLDKSGLPSDRFFAERPEGSVSTLKIQRTQQEDSAVYLCASTSQGGPGNEQFFGPGTRLTVL.

The chain carries TRBV30 and TRBJ1-6, with D uncertain. In germline, CDR1 is GTSNPN, CDR2 SVGIG (reference sequence). Trimming shortened V by 3 bases and J by 9 bases, and 9 bases separated the two germline ends. There are 12 residues in the CDR3. This CDR3 reads CAWSQVSSPLHF. CDR3 bases: TGTGCCTGGAGCCAGGTCTCTTCACCCCTCCACTTT.

The chain couples TRBV7-9 to TRBJ2-7, with 7 bases aligning to TRBD2. This CDR3 contains 14 residues. J lost 6 bases, V lost 5 bases, and 10 bases had no gene match. CDR1 is SEHNR and CDR2 is FQNEAQ in the germline V gene (reference sequence). The CDR3 loop reads CASSAGTAGSEQYF. CDR3 sequence (DNA): TGTGCCAGCAGCGCCGGAACAGCGGGATCCGAGCAGTACTTC.

As regards this clone: The sample contains more than one DNA sequence encoding this CDR3. The chain uses TRBV6-5 and TRBJ2-1; D not resolved. The CDR3 is 15 amino acids. Looked up from germline, CDR1 is MNHEY and CDR2 is SVGAGI. The V and J ends lost 6 bases and 0 bases respectively, with 12 bases between them. CDR3: CASRPTESSYNEQFF. The CDR3 nucleotides are TGTGCCAGCAGACCTACGGAGAGCTCCTACAATGAGCAGTTCTTC.

The V gene is TRBV4-1, the J gene TRBJ1-2; maybe TRBD1 (5 bases). Germline values: CDR1 MGHRA, CDR2 YSYEKL. CDR3 size: 16 residues. The germline V and J ends were trimmed by 0 bases and 6 bases, with 17 bases remaining between them. This CDR3 is CASSQEGYMGLDGYTF. The CDR3 nucleotides read TGCGCCAGCAGCCAAGAAGGGTATATGGGACTCGATGGCTACACCTTC.

The chain has TRBV5-6 and TRBJ2-7; D is undetermined. Trimming stripped 4 bases from V and 6 bases from J, with 11 bases between. Germline V gene sequence: CDR1 SGHDT, CDR2 YYEEEE. The CDR3 totals 12 residues. In DNA, the CDR3 is TGTGCCAGCAGCCAAGGAGAACTCGAGCAGTACTTC. This sequence encodes CASSQGELEQYF.